A selection of T cell receptor beta chains follows, all from one sample in a study of shared clonotypes between healthy human individuals. Using immunoSEQ multiplex PCR, the repertoire was profiled, and TCRdb retains in-frame clones only, with some absent. The data contain about 2.3 million clones, 80% to 95% of them singletons. The sample taken for sequencing was naive CD4+ T cells from PBMCs. The receptors come from a man younger than 35 in good health. Some clones in this sample may be carry-over from other donors' samples. The CDR3 runs from the conserved cysteine through the conserved F or W. Fields, in order: clone size, V gene, CDR3 length, J gene, D gene, CDR3 DNA, CDR3 protein. A D gene is named only where the DNA matches it firmly. Size tells how often a clone was seen (once, few, many) or the class of an expanded clone, and some rows leave it out.

clone_size: .
v_call: TRBV7-3
cdr3_length: 14
j_call: TRBJ2-1
d_call: TRBD2
cdr3_nt: TGTGCCAGCAGTAGGGGACTAGATAACCATGAGCAGTTCTTC
cdr3_aa: CASSRGLDNHEQFF

clone_size: .
v_call: TRBV14
cdr3_length: 16
j_call: TRBJ2-7
d_call: .
cdr3_nt: TGTGCCAGCAGCCAAGGGCCCCTAAGGTGGAACTACGAGCAGTACTTC
cdr3_aa: CASSQGPLRWNYEQYF

clone_size: .
v_call: TRBV6-5
cdr3_length: 15
j_call: TRBJ1-1
d_call: .
cdr3_nt: TGTGCCAGCAGTTACTCGACTCTTGCGCGCACTGAAGCTTTCTTT
cdr3_aa: CASSYSTLARTEAFF

clone_size: .
v_call: TRBV4-2
cdr3_length: 15
j_call: TRBJ2-1
d_call: .
cdr3_nt: TGTGCCAGCAGCCAAGATCGTGGGACCTACAATGAGCAGTTCTTC
cdr3_aa: CASSQDRGTYNEQFF

clone_size: .
v_call: TRBV7-2
cdr3_length: 13
j_call: TRBJ2-7
d_call: TRBD1
cdr3_nt: TGTGCCAGCAGAGAAAACAGGGGGCACGAGCAGTACTTC
cdr3_aa: CASRENRGHEQYF

clone_size: .
v_call: TRBV11-3
cdr3_length: 16
j_call: TRBJ2-3
d_call: .
cdr3_nt: TGTGCCAGCAGCCGCCTACCCCCCCCGGGCGCAGATACGCAGTATTTT
cdr3_aa: CASSRLPPPGADTQYF

clone_size: once
v_call: TRBV5-1
cdr3_length: 14
j_call: TRBJ2-2
d_call: .
cdr3_nt: TGCGCCAGCAGGGAGAACAGGGTCGTCGGGGAGCTGTTTTTT
cdr3_aa: CASRENRVVGELFF

clone_size: .
v_call: TRBV7-2
cdr3_length: 14
j_call: TRBJ1-5
d_call: .
cdr3_nt: TGTGCCAGCAGCTTGGACAGCAGCAATCAGCCCCAGCATTTT
cdr3_aa: CASSLDSSNQPQHF

clone_size: .
v_call: TRBV5-1
cdr3_length: 13
j_call: TRBJ2-2
d_call: .
cdr3_nt: TGCGCCACCCGTCCAGGGGAGGCCGGGGAGCTGTTTTTT
cdr3_aa: CATRPGEAGELFF

clone_size: .
v_call: TRBV2
cdr3_length: 15
j_call: TRBJ2-1
d_call: TRBD2
cdr3_nt: TGTGCCAGCAGTGAAATGGGCGGGAGGCTGTATGAGCAGTTCTTC
cdr3_aa: CASSEMGGRLYEQFF

clone_size: .
v_call: TRBV2
cdr3_length: 14
j_call: TRBJ2-2
d_call: .
cdr3_nt: TGTGCCAGCATCAAGACCGGGCTAGCCGGGGAGCTGTTTTTT
cdr3_aa: CASIKTGLAGELFF

clone_size: .
v_call: TRBV5-6
cdr3_length: 13
j_call: TRBJ2-5
d_call: .
cdr3_nt: TGTGCCAGCAGCTTAAAAGGTCGGAGGGTCCAGTACTTC
cdr3_aa: CASSLKGRRVQYF

clone_size: .
v_call: TRBV5-4
cdr3_length: 16
j_call: TRBJ2-3
d_call: TRBD2
cdr3_nt: TGTGCCAGCAGCTTGCGAAGCGGGAGGGCCGCAGATACGCAGTATTTT
cdr3_aa: CASSLRSGRAADTQYF

clone_size: .
v_call: TRBV5-1
cdr3_length: 16
j_call: TRBJ2-2
d_call: TRBD2
cdr3_nt: TGCGCCAGCAGCCTAATAGCGGGCACGAACACCGGGGAGCTGTTTTTT
cdr3_aa: CASSLIAGTNTGELFF

clone_size: .
v_call: TRBV5-1
cdr3_length: 14
j_call: TRBJ2-5
d_call: .
cdr3_nt: TGCGCCAGCAGCTTGGCTCAGGGGCTAGAGACCCAGTACTTC
cdr3_aa: CASSLAQGLETQYF

clone_size: .
v_call: TRBV9
cdr3_length: 14
j_call: TRBJ2-7
d_call: TRBD1
cdr3_nt: TGTGCCAGCAGCCCCGGGGACAGGGACTCCGAGCAGTACTTC
cdr3_aa: CASSPGDRDSEQYF

clone_size: few
v_call: TRBV27
cdr3_length: 17
j_call: TRBJ2-2
d_call: .
cdr3_nt: TGTGCCAGCACCCCGCGGGCCACCTGGACCGCGGGCGGGGAGCTGTTTTTT
cdr3_aa: CASTPRATWTAGGELFF

clone_size: .
v_call: TRBV5-8
cdr3_length: 13
j_call: TRBJ1-2
d_call: .
cdr3_nt: TGTGCCAGCAGCTTGCTCCAGAACTATGGCTACACCTTC
cdr3_aa: CASSLLQNYGYTF

clone_size: .
v_call: TRBV4-1
cdr3_length: 12
j_call: TRBJ2-1
d_call: .
cdr3_nt: TGCGCCAGCAGCCGGGTGGGGTTCGAGCAGTTCTTC
cdr3_aa: CASSRVGFEQFF

clone_size: once
v_call: TRBV6-4
cdr3_length: 14
j_call: TRBJ2-2
d_call: TRBD2
cdr3_nt: TGTGCCAGCAGTGGGGGGGGTACCACCGGGGAGCTGTTTTTT
cdr3_aa: CASSGGGTTGELFF

clone_size: .
v_call: TRBV28
cdr3_length: 14
j_call: TRBJ2-5
d_call: .
cdr3_nt: TGTGCCAGCTTGGAGGCGGGCACAAAAGAGACCCAGTACTTC
cdr3_aa: CASLEAGTKETQYF

clone_size: .
v_call: TRBV2
cdr3_length: 16
j_call: TRBJ1-3
d_call: TRBD1
cdr3_nt: TGTGCCAGCAGCAGGATTGGAGGGGGCGTCGGAAACACCATATATTTT
cdr3_aa: CASSRIGGGVGNTIYF

clone_size: .
v_call: TRBV7-2
cdr3_length: 16
j_call: TRBJ2-1
d_call: TRBD2
cdr3_nt: TGTGCCAGCAGCTCCCCTAGCGGGAGGCTCTACAATGAGCAGTTCTTC
cdr3_aa: CASSSPSGRLYNEQFF

clone_size: .
v_call: TRBV19
cdr3_length: 15
j_call: TRBJ2-2
d_call: TRBD1
cdr3_nt: TGTGCCAGTAGTAAAGGACAGGTCTTCGACGGGGAGCTGTTTTTT
cdr3_aa: CASSKGQVFDGELFF

clone_size: .
v_call: TRBV21-1
cdr3_length: 16
j_call: TRBJ2-3
d_call: .
cdr3_nt: TGTGCCAGCAGCCATCCCTCGCCCTTGGGCACAGATACGCAGTATTTT
cdr3_aa: CASSHPSPLGTDTQYF

clone_size: .
v_call: TRBV5-1
cdr3_length: 15
j_call: TRBJ1-4
d_call: .
cdr3_nt: TGCGCCAGCAGCCCCCAGGAGCGGACTGGTGAAAAACTGTTTTTT
cdr3_aa: CASSPQERTGEKLFF

clone_size: .
v_call: TRBV15
cdr3_length: 15
j_call: TRBJ2-1
d_call: TRBD2
cdr3_nt: TGTGCCACCAGCAGAGGAGGCAGCGGGGGGTATGAGCAGTTCTTC
cdr3_aa: CATSRGGSGGYEQFF

clone_size: once
v_call: TRBV6-5
cdr3_length: 15
j_call: TRBJ2-2
d_call: .
cdr3_nt: TGTGCCAGCAGTTACCAGGGGCGGGCCGCCGGGGAGCTGTTTTTT
cdr3_aa: CASSYQGRAAGELFF

clone_size: .
v_call: TRBV18
cdr3_length: 15
j_call: TRBJ1-1
d_call: .
cdr3_nt: TGTGCCAGCTCACGGGGTGGACAGCTGAACACTGAAGCTTTCTTT
cdr3_aa: CASSRGGQLNTEAFF